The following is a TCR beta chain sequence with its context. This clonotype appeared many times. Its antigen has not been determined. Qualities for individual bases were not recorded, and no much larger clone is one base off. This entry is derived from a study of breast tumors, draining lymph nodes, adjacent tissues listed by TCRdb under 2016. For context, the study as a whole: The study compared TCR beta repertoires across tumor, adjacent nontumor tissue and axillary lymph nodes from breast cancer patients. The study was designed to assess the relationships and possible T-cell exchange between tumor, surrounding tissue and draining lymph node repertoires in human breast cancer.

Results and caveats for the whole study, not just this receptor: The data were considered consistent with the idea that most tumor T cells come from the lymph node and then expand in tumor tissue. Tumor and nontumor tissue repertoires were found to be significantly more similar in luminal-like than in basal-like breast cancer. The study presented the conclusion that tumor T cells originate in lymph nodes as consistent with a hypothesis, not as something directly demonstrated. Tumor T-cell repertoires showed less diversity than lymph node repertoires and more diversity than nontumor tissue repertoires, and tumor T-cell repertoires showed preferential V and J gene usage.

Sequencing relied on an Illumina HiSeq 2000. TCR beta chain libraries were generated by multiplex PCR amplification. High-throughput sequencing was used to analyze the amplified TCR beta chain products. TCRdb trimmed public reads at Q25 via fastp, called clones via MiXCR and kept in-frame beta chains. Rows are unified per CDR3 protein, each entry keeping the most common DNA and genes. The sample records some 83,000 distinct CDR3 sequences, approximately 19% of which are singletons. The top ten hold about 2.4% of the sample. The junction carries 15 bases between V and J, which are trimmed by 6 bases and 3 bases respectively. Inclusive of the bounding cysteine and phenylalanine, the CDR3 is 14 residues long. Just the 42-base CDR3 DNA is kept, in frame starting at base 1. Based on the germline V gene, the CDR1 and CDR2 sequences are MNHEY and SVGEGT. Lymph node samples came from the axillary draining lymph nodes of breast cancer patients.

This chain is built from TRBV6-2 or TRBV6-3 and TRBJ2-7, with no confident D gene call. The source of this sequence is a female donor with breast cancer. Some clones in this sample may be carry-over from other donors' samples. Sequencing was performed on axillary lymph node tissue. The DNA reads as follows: TGTGCCAGCAGACTTAGTCGTCCGTTCTACGAGCAGTACTTC. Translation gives CASRLSRPFYEQYF.